Listed here are 30 T cell receptor beta chains from one sample, sequenced in a study of cytomegalovirus exposure and HLA in healthy donors (dated by TCRdb to 2017 to 2019). Libraries were prepared through the immunoSEQ multiplex PCR assay. A mixture of 60 forward primers for TCR Vbeta segments and 13 reverse primers for TCR Jbeta segments was used in the multiplex PCR. This is the immuneACCESS table as TCRdb keeps it, with only in-frame sequences that have V and J called. A part of the clones is gone; compared with another copy, unresolved V genes explain less than half, and the rest is unexplained. The table for this sample lists 110,000 to 150,000 clones; about four fifths of them were counted only once. The ten largest make up under 1.5% of the sample. The specimen was PBMCs. These receptors originate from a male donor in good health and CMV-seropositive.

The chain couples TRBV2 to TRBJ2-7, with D possibly being TRBD1 (5 bases). Trimming left V 3 bases short and J 2 bases short, with 11 bases between. CDR1 and CDR2 from the germline V gene are SNHLY and FYNNEI. This CDR3 region has 14 residues. In DNA form, the CDR3 reads TGTGCCAGCAGTGATCTTGGGGCCGCCTACGAGCAGTACTTC. It translates to CASSDLGAAYEQYF.

The chain joins TRBV6-1 to TRBJ2-7, with a weak D call TRBD1 (5 bases). The CDR3 is made up of 14 amino acids. Trimming removed 2 bases from V and 1 base from J, with 9 bases in between. Germline V lookup: CDR1 MNHNS, CDR2 SASEGT. CDR3 sequence reads: CASSEFPGSYEQYF. DNA of the CDR3: TGTGCCAGCAGTGAATTTCCAGGGTCCTACGAGCAGTACTTC.

V gene TRBV19 combines with J gene TRBJ2-2; weak D call: TRBD2 (5 bases). The V end was cut by 4 bases, the J end by 4 bases, with 16 bases between. Germline CDR1 is LNHDA and CDR2 is SQIVND (reference sequence). The CDR3 sequence is 16 residues long. Here the CDR3 reads CASSTPPGYRTGELFF. The CDR3 bases are TGTGCCAGTAGTACCCCTCCGGGGTATCGCACCGGGGAGCTGTTTTTT.

The chain is built from TRBV5-6 and TRBJ2-7, with 10 bases fitting TRBD2. CDR1 SGHDT and CDR2 YYEEEE come from the germline V gene. The CDR3 runs to 14 residues. With 4 bases clipped from V and 3 bases from J, the junction kept 4 bases outside the gene matches. CDR3 DNA sequence: TGTGCCAGCAGCGCCTCTAGCGGGGGCTACGAGCAGTACTTC. Translation: CASSASSGGYEQYF.

This clone was found once. V gene TRBV7-8 combines with J gene TRBJ1-3, with TRBD1 as a possible D gene (5 bases). CDR1 and CDR2 from the germline V gene are SGHVS and FQNEAQ. The CDR3 is 16 amino acids. V was cut by 0 bases and J by 7 bases, with 16 bases left in between. In DNA form, the CDR3 reads TGTGCCAGCAGCTTAGCGAGCTGGAGACAGTCGAACACCATATATTTT. It codes for CASSLASWRQSNTIYF.

Comments on this clone: Other nucleotide sequences in the sample specify the same CDR3. V usage is TRBV6-6 and J usage is TRBJ2-7; TRBD2 matches at 7 bases. CDR1 is MNHNY, CDR2 SVGAGI, per germline (reference sequence). J was trimmed by 6 bases and V by 8 bases; bases with no gene match: 13. This CDR3 region has 14 residues. CDR3 amino acids: CASSATSEVPEQYF. For the CDR3, the DNA is TGTGCCAGCTCAGCTACTAGCGAGGTTCCCGAGCAGTACTTC.

This clone has more than one count but fewer than ten. The chain combines TRBV10-3 with TRBJ2-7; 9 nucleotides agree with TRBD2. The germline V gene has CDR1 ENHRY and CDR2 SYGVKD. V lost 11 bases and J lost 5; bases outside the gene matches: 13. The length of the CDR3 is 14 residues. The DNA for the CDR3 is TGTGCCTCCGCGAGGGCGGGGGGGCCCCACGAGCAGTACTTC. It codes for CASARAGGPHEQYF.

This chain connects TRBV11-2 to TRBJ2-3; the match to TRBD2 covers 8 bases. Germline CDR1 and CDR2: SGHAT and FQNNGV. Trimming took 5 bases from V and 2 from J; bases not matched to a gene: 3. This CDR3 has 14 amino acids. CDR3 amino acids: CASSQGLATDTQYF. CDR3 nucleotide sequence: TGTGCCAGCAGCCAAGGACTAGCCACAGATACGCAGTATTTT.

This clone turned up a few times. V gene TRBV21-1 combines with J gene TRBJ2-5; TRBD1 was called by the table and not checked on the DNA. TRBV21-1 is deemed a pseudogene. There are 17 residues in the CDR3. The CDR3 DNA follows: TGTGCCAGCAGCAAAAGGGGGGGACAGGGGGCGGGAGAGACCCAGTACTTC. It is translated as CASSKRGGQGAGETQYF.

The rearrangement uses TRBV6-1 and TRBJ1-6, with a weak D call TRBD1 (6 bases). The CDR3 extends over 15 amino acids. The ends were cut back, 4 bases at V and 8 bases at J, with 15 bases in the middle. Germline values: CDR1 MNHNS, CDR2 SASEGT. CDR3 bases: TGTGCCAGCAGTGGGCCGGACAGATTCTATTCACCCCTCCACTTT. It translates to CASSGPDRFYSPLHF.

The rearrangement joins TRBV2 to TRBJ2-7; 8 bases fit TRBD2. After removal of 6 bases from V and 5 bases from J, the junction contained 9 bases not matched to a gene. The CDR3 runs to 14 residues. The germline CDR1 and CDR2 sequences are SNHLY and FYNNEI. CDR3 sequence (DNA): TGTGCCAGCAGAGATAGCGGGGAGGCTGACGAGCAGTACTTC. It translates to CASRDSGEADEQYF.

V usage is TRBV11-3 and J usage is TRBJ2-1; 16 bases fit TRBD2. The V gene end was trimmed by 3 bases and the J gene end by 7 bases; junction bases not matched to a gene: 3. Germline-derived CDR1 and CDR2 are SGHNT and YENEEA. CDR3 size: 16 residues. CDR3 protein: CASSLGLAGGSNEQFF. CDR3 in DNA: TGTGCCAGCAGCTTGGGACTAGCGGGAGGGTCGAATGAGCAGTTCTTC.

As concerns this clone: Other DNA sequences from this sample encode an identical CDR3 as well. This sequence joins TRBV5-1 and TRBJ2-3; 12 positions match TRBD2. The length of the CDR3 is 17 residues. Unmatched junction bases numbered 4, after V lost 0 bases and J lost 2 bases. Germline V gives CDR1 SGHRS, CDR2 YFSETQ. This chain's CDR3 is CASSLDLAGGPTDTQYF. The CDR3 nucleotides are TGCGCCAGCAGCTTGGATCTAGCGGGGGGGCCCACAGATACGCAGTATTTT.

This clone was observed once. The CDR3 loop is CAISGEDSHNQPQHF. The CDR3 DNA sequence: TGTGCCATCAGTGGTGAGGACAGCCATAATCAGCCCCAGCATTTT. The chain couples TRBV10-3 to TRBJ1-5; D is perhaps TRBD1 (6 bases). Germline V gives CDR1 ENHRY, CDR2 SYGVKD. The ends were cut back, 4 bases at V and 4 bases at J, with 14 bases in the middle. The CDR3 consists of 15 residues.

This sequence joins TRBV28 and TRBJ2-1; 9 bases fit TRBD2. CDR3 length: 16 amino acids. The J segment lost 10 bases and the V segment lost 1 base, leaving 11 bases of the junction unmatched. Germline V CDR1 and CDR2: MDHEN, SYDVKM. As DNA, the CDR3 is TGTGCCAGCAGTTTATTAGGGCGGGAGGGCCGAAAAGAGCAGTTCTTC. Its protein is CASSLLGREGRKEQFF.

This rearrangement joins TRBV28 to TRBJ2-7, with TRBD1 matching 7 bases. The CDR3 extends over 15 amino acids. V shed 6 bases and J 5 bases; nucleotides not matched to a gene: 13. The germline V gene encodes CDR1 MDHEN and CDR2 SYDVKM. The CDR3 sequence is CASREDRVFKNEQYF. The CDR3 DNA is TGTGCCAGCAGGGAAGACAGGGTGTTCAAAAACGAGCAGTACTTC.

The chain has TRBV2 and TRBJ2-1, with D possibly TRBD2 on 5 matching bases. Germline V gene sequence: CDR1 SNHLY, CDR2 FYNNEI. Trimming took 3 bases from V and 6 from J, leaving 18 bases between them. The CDR3 sequence is 16 residues long. CDR3 DNA sequence: TGTGCCAGCAGTGAGGGAAGGAGGATTCCGCCCAATGAGCAGTTCTTC. It codes for CASSEGRRIPPNEQFF. Complete variable domain (other parts from reference TRBV2 and TRBJ2-1): EPEVTQTPSHQVTQMGQEVILRCVPISNHLYFYWYRQILGQKVEFLVSFYNNEISEKSEIFDDQFSVERPDGSNFTLKIRSTKLEDSAMYFCASSEGRRIPPNEQFFGPGTRLTVL.

This clone was recorded a few times. CDR3 coding DNA: TGTGCCAGCAGCCTATTCTCCTACGAGCAGTACTTC. It is translated as CASSLFSYEQYF. The rearrangement uses TRBV5-8 and TRBJ2-7; D remains ambiguous. In germline, CDR1 is SGHTS, CDR2 YDEGEE. Trimming removed 4 bases from V and 0 bases from J, with 5 bases in between. The CDR3 loop spans 12 amino acids.

The chain links TRBV28 to TRBJ2-7; 10 bases fit TRBD1. The CDR3 covers 14 residues. Unmatched junction bases numbered 2, after V lost 6 bases and J lost 0 bases. Looked up from germline, CDR1 is MDHEN and CDR2 is SYDVKM. The chain's CDR3 is CASRDRGGSYEQYF. The CDR3 nucleotides read TGTGCCAGCAGGGACAGGGGGGGCTCCTACGAGCAGTACTTC.

This clone was detected once. The chain uses TRBV4-1 and TRBJ2-2; TRBD1 is a possible D gene (6 bases). V lost 10 bases and J 2 bases, leaving 17 bases between the germline ends. The length of the CDR3 is 15 residues. Germline CDR1 reads MGHRA; CDR2 reads YSYEKL. Written as DNA, the CDR3 is TGCGCCAACTTCGCAACAGGGCGTAACACCGGGGAGCTGTTTTTT. Translated: CANFATGRNTGELFF.

J is TRBJ2-3 and V is TRBV28; 8 positions match TRBD2. The V gene end was trimmed by 5 bases and the J gene end by 4 bases; junction bases not matched to a gene: 8. This CDR3 is 15 amino acids long. From germline, CDR1 is MDHEN and CDR2 SYDVKM. The CDR3: CASSRGGQRPDTQYF. The CDR3 region has the DNA TGTGCCAGCAGTCGGGGGGGCCAGAGACCAGATACGCAGTATTTT.

The V and J genes are TRBV2 and TRBJ1-2, with D hard to call. The germline CDR1 and CDR2 sequences are SNHLY and FYNNEI. This CDR3 spans 12 amino acids. Trimming left V 5 bases short and J 6 bases short, with 10 bases between. For the CDR3, the DNA is TGTGCCAGCAGTTTGTGGGAGGATGGCTACACCTTC. It translates to CASSLWEDGYTF.

There are a few counts of this clone. The chain links TRBV28 to TRBJ1-5, with a weak D call TRBD1 (6 bases). From germline, CDR1 is MDHEN and CDR2 SYDVKM. This CDR3 comprises 18 residues. V shed 1 base and J shed 3 bases, with 19 bases lying between them. CDR3 in amino acids: CASSLYNNRAPNNQPQHF. The CDR3 DNA reads TGTGCCAGCAGTTTATACAACAACAGGGCTCCCAACAATCAGCCCCAGCATTTT. The whole variable domain, filled in from reference TRBV28 and TRBJ1-5, reads DVKVTQSSRYLVKRTGEKVFLECVQDMDHENMFWYRQDPGLGLRLIYFSYDVKMKEKGDIPEGYSVSREKKERFSLILESASTNQTSMYLCASSLYNNRAPNNQPQHFGDGTRLSIL.

The gene calls are TRBV6-5 and TRBJ2-7; the D gene is possibly TRBD2 (5 bases). The CDR3 runs 15 residues. V was cut by 0 bases and J by 2 bases, with 11 bases left in between. Per the germline V gene, CDR1 is MNHEY and CDR2 is SVGAGI. The CDR3 is CASSYSLASTYEQYF. CDR3 coding DNA: TGTGCCAGCAGTTACTCGTTAGCGTCAACCTACGAGCAGTACTTC.

CDR3: CASSFNSGGTDTQYF. The CDR3 nucleotides are TGCGCCAGCAGCTTTAATAGCGGGGGCACAGATACGCAGTATTTT. The J gene is TRBJ2-3, the V gene TRBV5-1; TRBD2 matches 8 bases. J gave up 1 base and V 2 bases, and 3 bases lay outside the gene matches. Germline V gives CDR1 SGHRS, CDR2 YFSETQ. The CDR3 is 15 residues long. Together with reference TRBV5-1 and TRBJ2-3, the CDR3 gives the full variable domain: KAGVTQTPRYLIKTRGQQVTLSCSPISGHRSVSWYQQTPGQGLQFLFEYFSETQRNKGNFPGRFSGRQFSNSRSEMNVSTLELGDSALYLCASSFNSGGTDTQYFGPGTRLTVL.

V and J are TRBV18 and TRBJ1-6; D not resolved. CDR1 is KGHSH and CDR2 is LQKENI in the germline V gene. The CDR3 has 11 residues. V was clipped by 5 bases and J by 14 bases, with 10 bases between them. The CDR3 DNA is TGTGCCAGCTCATCCAAGGAGGCCCTCCACTTT. Translation gives CASSSKEALHF.

The chain has TRBV5-1 and TRBJ2-1, with 8 bases that match TRBD1. From germline, CDR1 is SGHRS and CDR2 YFSETQ. This CDR3 has 17 residues. The V segment lost 5 bases and the J segment 0 bases; nucleotides outside the gene matches: 10. The CDR3 DNA reads as TGCGCCAGCAGTTTGAGGGACAGGCTTAGCTCCTACAATGAGCAGTTCTTC. This gives the protein CASSLRDRLSSYNEQFF.

This chain uses TRBV6-1 with TRBJ2-1; 7 positions match TRBD2. The CDR3 is made up of 14 amino acids. From germline, CDR1 is MNHNS and CDR2 SASEGT. The junction had 3 bases not matched to a gene; V was cut back by 7 bases and J by 0 bases. The CDR3 sequence: CASTPGGSYNEQFF. The DNA for the CDR3 is TGTGCCAGCACTCCGGGGGGCTCCTACAATGAGCAGTTCTTC.

The chain couples TRBV7-2 to TRBJ2-6; possibly TRBD2 for D (6 bases). In germline, CDR1 is SGHTA, CDR2 FQGNSA. V was cut by 2 bases and J by 8 bases, with 10 bases left in between. This CDR3 region has 14 residues. The CDR3 here is CASSLTGDTNVLTF. CDR3 DNA: TGTGCCAGCAGCTTAACGGGGGATACCAACGTCCTGACTTTC. Full variable domain (outside the CDR3, taken from reference TRBV7-2 and TRBJ2-6): GAGVSQSPSNKVTEKGKDVELRCDPISGHTALYWYRQSLGQGLEFLIYFQGNSAPDKSGLPSDRFSAERTGGSVSTLTIQRTQQEDSAVYLCASSLTGDTNVLTFGAGSRLTVL.

The rearrangement links TRBV29-1 to TRBJ2-7; the match to TRBD2 covers 7 bases. The germline gives CDR1 SQVTM, CDR2 ANQGSEA. The CDR3 sequence is 13 residues long. Trimming cost V 4 bases and J 2 bases; bases outside gene matches: 5. The CDR3 is CSVGLAAPYEQYF. The CDR3 DNA is TGCAGCGTTGGTCTAGCGGCCCCCTACGAGCAGTACTTC.